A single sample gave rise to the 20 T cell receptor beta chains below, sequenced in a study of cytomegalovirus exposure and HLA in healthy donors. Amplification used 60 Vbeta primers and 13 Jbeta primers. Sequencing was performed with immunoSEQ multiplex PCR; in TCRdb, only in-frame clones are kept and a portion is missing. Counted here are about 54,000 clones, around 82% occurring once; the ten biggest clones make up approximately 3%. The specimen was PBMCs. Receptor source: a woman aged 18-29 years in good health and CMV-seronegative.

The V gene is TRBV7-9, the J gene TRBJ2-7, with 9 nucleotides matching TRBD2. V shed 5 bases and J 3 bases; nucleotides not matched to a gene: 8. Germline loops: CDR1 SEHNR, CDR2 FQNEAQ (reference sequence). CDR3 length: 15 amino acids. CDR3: CASSPGGGAFYEQYF. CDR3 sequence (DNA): TGTGCCAGCAGCCCCGGCGGGGGGGCGTTCTACGAGCAGTACTTC.

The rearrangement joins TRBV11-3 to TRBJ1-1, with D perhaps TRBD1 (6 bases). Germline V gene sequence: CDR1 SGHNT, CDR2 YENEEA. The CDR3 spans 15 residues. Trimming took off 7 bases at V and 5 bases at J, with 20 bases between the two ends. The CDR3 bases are TGTGCCAGCAACGTAGGGGGGGCGTTAAGGACTGAAGCTTTCTTT. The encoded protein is CASNVGGALRTEAFF.

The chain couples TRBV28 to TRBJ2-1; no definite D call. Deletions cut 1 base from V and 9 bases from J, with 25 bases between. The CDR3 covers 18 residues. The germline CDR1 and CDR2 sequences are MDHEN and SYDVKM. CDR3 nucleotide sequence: TGTGCCAGCAGTTTATTAACGGCCCCGGCCCAGGTTGACGGTGAGCAGTTCTTC. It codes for CASSLLTAPAQVDGEQFF.

CDR3 sequence (DNA): TGTGCCAGCAGCCTATTCGAAGCGGGACAAGAGACCCAGTACTTC. It specifies CASSLFEAGQETQYF. The chain is built from TRBV14 and TRBJ2-5; 7 nucleotides align to TRBD2. Losses at the gene ends were 4 bases for V and 2 bases for J; bases not matched to a gene: 7. The germline gives CDR1 SGHDN, CDR2 FVKESK. The CDR3 covers 15 residues.

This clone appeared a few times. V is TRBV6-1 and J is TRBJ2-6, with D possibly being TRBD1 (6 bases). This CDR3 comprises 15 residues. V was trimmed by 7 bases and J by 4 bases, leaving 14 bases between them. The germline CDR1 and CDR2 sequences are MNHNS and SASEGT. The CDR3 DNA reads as TGTGCCAGCACCGAGGACAGTTCGGGGGCCAACGTCCTGACTTTC. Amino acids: CASTEDSSGANVLTF.

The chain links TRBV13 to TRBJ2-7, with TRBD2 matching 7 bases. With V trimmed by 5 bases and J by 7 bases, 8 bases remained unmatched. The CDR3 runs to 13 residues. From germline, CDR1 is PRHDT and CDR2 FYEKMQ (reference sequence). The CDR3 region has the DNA TGTGCCAGCAGCAGCCCCGGGAGGAGAGAGCAGTACTTC. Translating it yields CASSSPGRREQYF. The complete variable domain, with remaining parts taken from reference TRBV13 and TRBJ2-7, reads AAGVIQSPRHLIKEKRETATLKCYPIPRHDTVYWYQQGPGQDPQFLISFYEKMQSDKGSIPDRFSAQQFSDYHSELNMSSLELGDSALYFCASSSPGRREQYFGPGTRLTVT.

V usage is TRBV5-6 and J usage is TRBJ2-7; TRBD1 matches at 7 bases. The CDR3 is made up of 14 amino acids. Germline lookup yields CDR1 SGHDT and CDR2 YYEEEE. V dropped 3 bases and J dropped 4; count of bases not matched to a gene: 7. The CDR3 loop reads CASSWTGPSYEQYF. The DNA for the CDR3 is TGTGCCAGCAGCTGGACAGGCCCTAGTTACGAGCAGTACTTC.

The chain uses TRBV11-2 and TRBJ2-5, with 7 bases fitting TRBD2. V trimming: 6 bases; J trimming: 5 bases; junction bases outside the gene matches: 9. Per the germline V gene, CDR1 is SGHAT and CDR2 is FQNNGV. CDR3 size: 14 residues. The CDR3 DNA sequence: TGTGCCAGCAGGCATGCGGGAGAGATGGAGACCCAGTACTTC. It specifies CASRHAGEMETQYF. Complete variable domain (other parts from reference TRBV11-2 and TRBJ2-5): EAGVAQSPRYKIIEKRQSVAFWCNPISGHATLYWYQQILGQGPKLLIQFQNNGVVDDSQLPKDRFSAERLKGVDSTLKIQPAKLEDSAVYLCASRHAGEMETQYFGPGTRLLVL.

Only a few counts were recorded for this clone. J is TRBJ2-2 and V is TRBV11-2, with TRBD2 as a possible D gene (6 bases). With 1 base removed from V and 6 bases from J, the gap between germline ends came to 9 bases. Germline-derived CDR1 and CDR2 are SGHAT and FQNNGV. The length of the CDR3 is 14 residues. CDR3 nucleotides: TGTGCCAGCAGCTTAGGGTCGGGGGCCGGGGAGCTGTTTTTT. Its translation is CASSLGSGAGELFF.

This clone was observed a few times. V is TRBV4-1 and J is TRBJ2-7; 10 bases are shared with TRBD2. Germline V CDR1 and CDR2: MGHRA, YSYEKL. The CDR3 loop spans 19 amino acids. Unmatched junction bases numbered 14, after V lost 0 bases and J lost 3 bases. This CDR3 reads CASSQDRASGRRGDYEQYF. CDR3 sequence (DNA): TGCGCCAGCAGCCAAGATAGGGCTAGCGGGAGAAGGGGGGACTACGAGCAGTACTTC.

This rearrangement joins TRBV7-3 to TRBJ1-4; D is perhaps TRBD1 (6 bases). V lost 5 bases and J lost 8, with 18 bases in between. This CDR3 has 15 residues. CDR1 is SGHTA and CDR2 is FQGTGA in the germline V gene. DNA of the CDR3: TGTGCCAGCAGCCCAGAGACAGGAACAGGGGAAAAACTGTTTTTT. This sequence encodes CASSPETGTGEKLFF.

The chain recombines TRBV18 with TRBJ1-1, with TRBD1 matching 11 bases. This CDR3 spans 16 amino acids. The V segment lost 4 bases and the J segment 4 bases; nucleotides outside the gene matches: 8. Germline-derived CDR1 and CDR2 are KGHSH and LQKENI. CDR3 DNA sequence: TGTGCCAGCTCACGGGCTTCCGGGACAGGGGGCACTGAAGCTTTCTTT. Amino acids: CASSRASGTGGTEAFF.

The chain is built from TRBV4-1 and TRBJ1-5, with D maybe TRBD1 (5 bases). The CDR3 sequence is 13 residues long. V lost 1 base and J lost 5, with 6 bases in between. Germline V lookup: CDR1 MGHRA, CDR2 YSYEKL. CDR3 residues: CASSQARDQPQHF. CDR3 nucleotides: TGCGCCAGCAGCCAAGCCAGGGATCAGCCCCAGCATTTT.

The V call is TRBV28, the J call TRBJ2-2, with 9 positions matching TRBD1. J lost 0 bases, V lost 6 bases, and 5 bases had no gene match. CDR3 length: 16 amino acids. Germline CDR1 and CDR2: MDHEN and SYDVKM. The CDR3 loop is CASRGRTGANTGELFF. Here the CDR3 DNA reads TGTGCCAGCAGGGGGAGGACAGGGGCGAACACCGGGGAGCTGTTTTTT.

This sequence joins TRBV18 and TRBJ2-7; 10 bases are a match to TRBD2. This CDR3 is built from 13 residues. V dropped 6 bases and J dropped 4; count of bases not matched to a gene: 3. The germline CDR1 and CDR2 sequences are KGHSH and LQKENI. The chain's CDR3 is CASSPSGSYEQYF. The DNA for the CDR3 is TGTGCCAGCTCGCCTAGCGGGAGTTACGAGCAGTACTTC.

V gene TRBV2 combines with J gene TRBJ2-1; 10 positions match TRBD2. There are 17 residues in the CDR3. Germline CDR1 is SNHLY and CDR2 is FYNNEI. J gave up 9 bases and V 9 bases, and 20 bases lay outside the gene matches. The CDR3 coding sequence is TGTGCCAGACCACGGGCCAGGCTAGCGGGAGAATTTGGTGAGCAGTTCTTC. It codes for CARPRARLAGEFGEQFF. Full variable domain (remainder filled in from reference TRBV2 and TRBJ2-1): EPEVTQTPSHQVTQMGQEVILRCVPISNHLYFYWYRQILGQKVEFLVSFYNNEISEKSEIFDDQFSVERPDGSNFTLKIRSTKLEDSAMYFCARPRARLAGEFGEQFFGPGTRLTVL.

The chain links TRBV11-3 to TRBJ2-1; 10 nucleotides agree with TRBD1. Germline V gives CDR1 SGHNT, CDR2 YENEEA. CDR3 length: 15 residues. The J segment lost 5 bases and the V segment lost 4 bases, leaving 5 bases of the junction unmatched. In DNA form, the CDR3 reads TGTGCCAGCAGCTCCGGACAGGGGGGGGACAATGAGCAGTTCTTC. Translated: CASSSGQGGDNEQFF. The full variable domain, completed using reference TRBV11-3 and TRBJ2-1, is EAGVVQSPRYKIIEKKQPVAFWCNPISGHNTLYWYLQNLGQGPELLIRYENEEAVDDSQLPKDRFSAERLKGVDSTLKIQPAELGDSAVYLCASSSGQGGDNEQFFGPGTRLTVL.

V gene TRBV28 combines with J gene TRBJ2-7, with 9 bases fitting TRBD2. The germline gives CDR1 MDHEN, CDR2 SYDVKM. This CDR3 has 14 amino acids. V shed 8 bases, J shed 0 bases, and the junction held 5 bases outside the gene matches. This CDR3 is CASDSSGTSYEQYF. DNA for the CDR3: TGTGCCAGCGACTCTAGCGGGACCTCCTACGAGCAGTACTTC.

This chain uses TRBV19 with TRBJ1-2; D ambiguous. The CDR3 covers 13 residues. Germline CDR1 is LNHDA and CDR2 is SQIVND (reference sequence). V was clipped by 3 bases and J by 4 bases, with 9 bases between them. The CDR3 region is CASSITAGYGYTF. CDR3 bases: TGTGCCAGTAGTATCACAGCTGGCTATGGCTACACCTTC.

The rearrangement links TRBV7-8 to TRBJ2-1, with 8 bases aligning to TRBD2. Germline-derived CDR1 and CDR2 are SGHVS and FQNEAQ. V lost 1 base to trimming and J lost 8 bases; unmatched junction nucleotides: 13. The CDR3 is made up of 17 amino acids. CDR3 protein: CASSLVGWASGWDEQFF. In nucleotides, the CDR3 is TGTGCCAGCAGCTTAGTGGGGTGGGCTAGCGGGTGGGATGAGCAGTTCTTC.